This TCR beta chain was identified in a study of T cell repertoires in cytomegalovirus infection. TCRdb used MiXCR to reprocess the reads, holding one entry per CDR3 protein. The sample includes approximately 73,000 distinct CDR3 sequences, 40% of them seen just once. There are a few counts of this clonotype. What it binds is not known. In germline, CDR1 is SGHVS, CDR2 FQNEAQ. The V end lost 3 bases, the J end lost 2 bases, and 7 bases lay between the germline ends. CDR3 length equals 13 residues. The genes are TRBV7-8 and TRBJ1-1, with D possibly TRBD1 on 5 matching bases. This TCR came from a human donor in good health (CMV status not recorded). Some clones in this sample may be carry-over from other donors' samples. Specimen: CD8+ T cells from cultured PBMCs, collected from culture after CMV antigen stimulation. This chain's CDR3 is CASSLTANTEAFF. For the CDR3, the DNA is TGTGCCAGCAGCTTGACAGCCAACACTGAAGCTTTCTTT.